Sequencing of this TCR beta chain was carried out in a study of CD8+ T cells in alopecia areata. About the study: Twice a day, 5 to 10 mg of oral tofacitinib was administered to treated patients. Findings and caveats of the study: Clonality was higher in lesional than normal scalp, especially in alopecia totalis/universalis. Relative to mice, TCR sharing across patients was less clear, a difference possibly HLA-related.

Details on this clone: What it recognizes is unknown.

CDR1 is KGHSH, CDR2 LQKENI, per germline. The trim removed 5 bases at V and 0 bases at J, leaving 4 bases unmatched. This CDR3 contains 16 residues. Starting from PBMCs, sorting isolated CD4+ and CD8+ T cells. Extracted RNA was reverse transcribed into cDNA, the sequencing template. Sequencing was performed with immunoSEQ multiplex PCR; in TCRdb, only in-frame clones are kept and a portion is missing. The table shows 130,000 to 150,000 clones, with about 47% occurring only once. Here the sequenced sample was CD4+ T cells sorted from blood, taken at week 0. The chain carries TRBV18 and TRBJ2-3, with 11 bases matching TRBD2. This clonotype originated in a human donor with alopecia areata. The chain's CDR3 is CASSERTSGSTDTQYF. The CDR3 DNA is TGTGCCAGCTCAGAGAGGACTAGCGGGAGCACAGATACGCAGTATTTT. Variable domain in full (rest from reference TRBV18 and TRBJ2-3): NAGVMQNPRHLVRRRGQEARLRCSPMKGHSHVYWYRQLPEEGLKFMVYLQKENIIDESGMPKERFSAEFPKEGPSILRIQQVVRGDSAAYFCASSERTSGSTDTQYFGPGTRLTVL.